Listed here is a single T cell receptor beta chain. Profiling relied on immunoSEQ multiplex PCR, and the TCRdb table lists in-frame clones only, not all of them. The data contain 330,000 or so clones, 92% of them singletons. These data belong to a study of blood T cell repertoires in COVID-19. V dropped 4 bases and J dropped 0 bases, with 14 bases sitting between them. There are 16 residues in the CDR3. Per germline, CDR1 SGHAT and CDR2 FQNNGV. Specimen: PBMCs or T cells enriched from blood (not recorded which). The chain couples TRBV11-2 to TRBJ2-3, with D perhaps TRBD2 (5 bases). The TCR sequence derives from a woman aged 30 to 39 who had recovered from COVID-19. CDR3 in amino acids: CASSSEGRVSTDTQYF. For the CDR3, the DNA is TGTGCCAGCAGCTCCGAAGGGCGGGTTAGCACAGATACGCAGTATTTT.